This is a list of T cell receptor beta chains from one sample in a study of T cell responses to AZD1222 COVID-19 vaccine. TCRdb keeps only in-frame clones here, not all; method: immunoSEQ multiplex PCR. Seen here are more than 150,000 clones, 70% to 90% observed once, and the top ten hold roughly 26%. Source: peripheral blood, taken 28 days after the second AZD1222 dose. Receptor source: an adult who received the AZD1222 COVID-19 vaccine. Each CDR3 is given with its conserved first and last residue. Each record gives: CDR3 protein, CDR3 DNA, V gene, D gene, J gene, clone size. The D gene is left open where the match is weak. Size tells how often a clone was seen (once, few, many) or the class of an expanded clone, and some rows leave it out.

CDR3 protein: CASSNEGLAGGPVSGELFF
CDR3 DNA: TGTGCCAGTAGCAACGAGGGACTAGCGGGAGGGCCCGTTTCAGGGGAGCTGTTTTTT
V gene: TRBV19
D gene: TRBD2
J gene: TRBJ2-2
clone size: NA

CDR3 protein: CATQGETGPSYEQYF
CDR3 DNA: TGTGCCACTCAAGGAGAGACAGGCCCATCCTACGAGCAGTACTTC
V gene: TRBV19
D gene: NA
J gene: TRBJ2-7
clone size: NA

CDR3 protein: CASSFWAGETQYF
CDR3 DNA: TGTGCCAGCAGCTTTTGGGCCGGCGAGACCCAGTACTTC
V gene: TRBV7-9
D gene: NA
J gene: TRBJ2-5
clone size: NA

CDR3 protein: CASSSLGGNSPLHF
CDR3 DNA: TGTGCCAGCAGTTCCTTGGGGGGTAATTCACCCCTCCACTTT
V gene: TRBV6-5
D gene: NA
J gene: TRBJ1-6
clone size: NA

CDR3 protein: CAHSLAGVDNEQFF
CDR3 DNA: TGTGCCCATTCTTTAGCGGGAGTTGACAATGAGCAGTTCTTC
V gene: TRBV30
D gene: TRBD2
J gene: TRBJ2-1
clone size: NA

CDR3 protein: CASSLELEQYF
CDR3 DNA: TGTGCCAGCAGTTTAGAACTGGAGCAGTACTTC
V gene: TRBV12-3/TRBV12-4
D gene: NA
J gene: TRBJ2-7
clone size: NA

CDR3 protein: CASSITLAGIDEQYF
CDR3 DNA: TGTGCCAGTAGTATTACGCTAGCGGGAATCGACGAGCAGTACTTC
V gene: TRBV19
D gene: TRBD2
J gene: TRBJ2-7
clone size: NA

CDR3 protein: CASGAGTGFNQPQHF
CDR3 DNA: TGTGCCAGCGGGGCCGGGACAGGTTTCAATCAGCCCCAGCATTTT
V gene: TRBV6-5
D gene: TRBD1
J gene: TRBJ1-5
clone size: NA

CDR3 protein: CASSQDATGKDYEQYF
CDR3 DNA: TGCGCCAGCAGCCAAGATGCGACAGGGAAGGACTACGAGCAGTACTTC
V gene: TRBV4-3
D gene: TRBD1
J gene: TRBJ2-7
clone size: NA

CDR3 protein: CASSVRSIGELFF
CDR3 DNA: TGCGCCAGCAGCGTGAGGTCGATCGGGGAGCTGTTTTTT
V gene: TRBV4-3
D gene: NA
J gene: TRBJ2-2
clone size: NA

CDR3 protein: CSVEVTQGATEAFF
CDR3 DNA: TGCAGCGTTGAAGTGACTCAGGGGGCCACTGAAGCTTTCTTT
V gene: TRBV29-1
D gene: TRBD1
J gene: TRBJ1-1
clone size: NA

CDR3 protein: CASSPASRSYNEQFF
CDR3 DNA: TGTGCCAGCTCACCAGCATCACGGTCCTACAATGAGCAGTTCTTC
V gene: TRBV18
D gene: NA
J gene: TRBJ2-1
clone size: NA

CDR3 protein: CASSLVGLAGGNTDTQYF
CDR3 DNA: TGTGCCAGCAGCTTAGTGGGACTAGCGGGAGGTAACACAGATACGCAGTATTTT
V gene: TRBV7-2
D gene: TRBD2
J gene: TRBJ2-3
clone size: NA

CDR3 protein: CASSQDLGSGRSYEQYF
CDR3 DNA: TGCGCCAGCAGCCAAGATCTTGGTAGCGGGAGATCCTACGAGCAGTACTTC
V gene: TRBV4-3
D gene: TRBD2
J gene: TRBJ2-7
clone size: NA

CDR3 protein: CATSDTSGVGDEQFF
CDR3 DNA: TGTGCCACCAGTGACACTAGCGGGGTAGGGGATGAGCAGTTCTTC
V gene: TRBV24-1
D gene: TRBD2
J gene: TRBJ2-1
clone size: NA

CDR3 protein: CASSSRDSNTYGYTF
CDR3 DNA: TGTGCCAGCAGTTCCCGGGACAGCAATACCTATGGCTACACCTTC
V gene: TRBV27
D gene: TRBD1
J gene: TRBJ1-2
clone size: NA

CDR3 protein: CASSLEGRGSTDTQYF
CDR3 DNA: TGTGCCAGCAGCTTAGAGGGCAGGGGATCCACAGATACGCAGTATTTT
V gene: TRBV7-2
D gene: NA
J gene: TRBJ2-3
clone size: NA

CDR3 protein: CASSSGTASYEQYF
CDR3 DNA: TGTGCCAGCAGCTCCGGGACAGCCTCCTACGAGCAGTACTTC
V gene: TRBV7-8
D gene: TRBD1
J gene: TRBJ2-7
clone size: NA

CDR3 protein: CASSQGGGNNQPQHF
CDR3 DNA: TGTGCCAGCAGCCAAGGCGGGGGTAACAATCAGCCCCAGCATTTT
V gene: TRBV3-1/TRBV3-2
D gene: NA
J gene: TRBJ1-5
clone size: few

CDR3 protein: CASSQDTSGSETQYF
CDR3 DNA: TGCGCCAGCAGCCAAGACACTAGCGGGAGTGAGACCCAGTACTTC
V gene: TRBV4-3
D gene: TRBD2
J gene: TRBJ2-5
clone size: once

CDR3 protein: CASSYAGGSGETQYF
CDR3 DNA: TGTGCCAGCAGTTACGCAGGGGGCTCTGGAGAGACCCAGTACTTC
V gene: TRBV6-2/TRBV6-3
D gene: TRBD1
J gene: TRBJ2-5
clone size: NA

CDR3 protein: CASSRTGQGNEQFF
CDR3 DNA: TGTGCCAGCAGCCGGACGGGACAGGGTAACGAGCAGTTCTTC
V gene: TRBV14
D gene: TRBD1
J gene: TRBJ2-1
clone size: once

CDR3 protein: CASSPPETGVPGELFF
CDR3 DNA: TGTGCCAGCAGCCCCCCCGAGACAGGGGTGCCCGGGGAGCTGTTTTTT
V gene: TRBV9
D gene: TRBD1
J gene: TRBJ2-2
clone size: NA

CDR3 protein: CASSTRTGAYEQYF
CDR3 DNA: TGTGCCAGTAGTACGCGGACGGGGGCCTACGAGCAGTACTTC
V gene: TRBV19
D gene: NA
J gene: TRBJ2-7
clone size: NA

CDR3 protein: CASSYLVAGHSGANVLTF
CDR3 DNA: TGTGCCAGCAGTTACCTCGTAGCGGGACACTCTGGGGCCAACGTCCTGACTTTC
V gene: TRBV6-2/TRBV6-3
D gene: TRBD2
J gene: TRBJ2-6
clone size: NA

CDR3 protein: CASSRAGEGQPQHF
CDR3 DNA: TGTGCCAGCAGCCGAGCAGGGGAAGGGCAGCCCCAGCATTTT
V gene: TRBV3-1/TRBV3-2
D gene: NA
J gene: TRBJ1-5
clone size: NA

CDR3 protein: CASSEISRNQPQHF
CDR3 DNA: TGTGCCAGCAGTGAAATATCGAGGAATCAGCCCCAGCATTTT
V gene: TRBV6-1
D gene: NA
J gene: TRBJ1-5
clone size: NA

CDR3 protein: CASSPGLNEQFF
CDR3 DNA: TGTGCCAGCTCACCGGGGCTAAATGAGCAGTTCTTC
V gene: TRBV18
D gene: NA
J gene: TRBJ2-1
clone size: NA

CDR3 protein: CASSLQGSEQFF
CDR3 DNA: TGTGCCAGCAGCTTACAAGGGAGCGAGCAGTTCTTC
V gene: TRBV7-2
D gene: NA
J gene: TRBJ2-1
clone size: NA

CDR3 protein: CSVTAQDTQYF
CDR3 DNA: TGCAGTGTCACGGCCCAAGATACGCAGTATTTT
V gene: TRBV20-1
D gene: NA
J gene: TRBJ2-3
clone size: NA

CDR3 protein: CATSDPPGGGGKLFF
CDR3 DNA: TGTGCCACCAGTGATCCCCCGGGTGGAGGGGGCAAACTGTTTTTT
V gene: TRBV24-1
D gene: TRBD1
J gene: TRBJ1-4
clone size: NA

CDR3 protein: CASSPLGGVSPDTQYF
CDR3 DNA: TGTGCCAGCAGCCCACTGGGGGGTGTGAGCCCAGATACGCAGTATTTT
V gene: TRBV9
D gene: NA
J gene: TRBJ2-3
clone size: NA

CDR3 protein: CASSIRVRRDTDTQYF
CDR3 DNA: TGTGCCAGTAGTATAAGGGTCCGGAGGGACACAGATACGCAGTATTTT
V gene: TRBV19
D gene: NA
J gene: TRBJ2-3
clone size: NA

CDR3 protein: CASSLERDTQYF
CDR3 DNA: TGTGCCAGCAGCTTAGAGCGGGATACGCAGTATTTT
V gene: TRBV9
D gene: NA
J gene: TRBJ2-3
clone size: NA

CDR3 protein: CASSSGQGYYEQYF
CDR3 DNA: TGTGCCAGCAGTTCCGGACAGGGTTATTACGAGCAGTACTTC
V gene: TRBV28
D gene: TRBD1
J gene: TRBJ2-7
clone size: NA